The rows below give T cell receptor beta chains drawn from one sample of a study of cytomegalovirus exposure and HLA in healthy donors. TCRdb's table, derived via immunoSEQ multiplex PCR, lists solely in-frame clones and lacks some. Among approximately 300,000 clones listed, 86% were seen once. The sequenced sample was PBMCs. These receptors came from a young woman in good health and CMV-seronegative. Both conserved end residues are part of each CDR3. Each record gives: clone size, V gene, D gene, J gene, CDR3 DNA, CDR3 protein. A D gene is named only where the DNA matches it firmly. Only part of the rows carry a size: once, few, many, or a class if the clone is expanded.

size: once
V: TRBV2
D: .
J: TRBJ1-2
DNA: TGTGCCAGCAGTTATGGCGGTAGGGGTGGCTACACCTTC
CDR3: CASSYGGRGGYTF

size: .
V: TRBV6-5
D: .
J: TRBJ1-2
DNA: TGTGCCAGCAGCCGTACTGGAGGGGAGAGCTATGGCTACACCTTC
CDR3: CASSRTGGESYGYTF

size: .
V: TRBV2
D: .
J: TRBJ1-5
DNA: TGTGCCAGCAGGGAGAGAACGAGTGGTTATCAGCCCCAGCATTTT
CDR3: CASRERTSGYQPQHF

size: .
V: TRBV27
D: .
J: TRBJ2-7
DNA: TGTGCCAGCAGTCCGGCCCCCGACAGGGGAGGGGGTCAGTACTTC
CDR3: CASSPAPDRGGGQYF

size: .
V: TRBV7-2
D: .
J: TRBJ1-5
DNA: TGTGCCAGCAGCTTTGGACAGAACAATCAGCCCCAGCATTTT
CDR3: CASSFGQNNQPQHF

size: .
V: TRBV9
D: .
J: TRBJ2-5
DNA: TGTGCCAGCAGCGTAGCGGCGGGAACAGAGACCCAGTACTTC
CDR3: CASSVAAGTETQYF

size: .
V: TRBV7-2
D: TRBD2
J: TRBJ2-3
DNA: TGTGCCAGCAGCTCCCAGCGGGGGGATACGCAGTATTTT
CDR3: CASSSQRGDTQYF

size: .
V: TRBV2
D: TRBD2
J: TRBJ2-3
DNA: TGTGCCAGCGGGGGACTAGCGGGAGGGCCAGATACGCAGTATTTT
CDR3: CASGGLAGGPDTQYF

size: .
V: TRBV18
D: .
J: TRBJ2-2
DNA: TGTGCCAGCTCACCACCGGCCGCGGCCGGGGAGCTGTTTTTT
CDR3: CASSPPAAAGELFF

size: .
V: TRBV5-1
D: TRBD1
J: TRBJ1-1
DNA: TGCGCCAGCAGCTCTTCGGGACAGGGCCTTTGGGACACTGAAGCTTTCTTT
CDR3: CASSSSGQGLWDTEAFF

size: few
V: TRBV20-1
D: .
J: TRBJ2-1
DNA: TGCAGTGCTTGGGACTCCGAGCAGTTCTTC
CDR3: CSAWDSEQFF

size: once
V: TRBV19
D: TRBD1
J: TRBJ1-1
DNA: TGTGCCAGTACCGAGGGGGCTGCCACTGAAGCTTTCTTT
CDR3: CASTEGAATEAFF

size: .
V: TRBV9
D: TRBD2
J: TRBJ2-2
DNA: TGTGCCAGCAGCGTAGGACTAGCGGGAGTAAGGTACACCGGGGAGCTGTTTTTT
CDR3: CASSVGLAGVRYTGELFF

size: .
V: TRBV5-1
D: TRBD2
J: TRBJ2-5
DNA: TGCGCCAGCAGCGAGCTAGCGGGAGGTCCCCAAGAGACCCAGTACTTC
CDR3: CASSELAGGPQETQYF

size: .
V: TRBV2
D: TRBD2
J: TRBJ2-7
DNA: TGTGCCAGCAGGCCTAGCGGGAGAGGTTCCTACGAGCAGTACTTC
CDR3: CASRPSGRGSYEQYF

size: .
V: TRBV5-1
D: .
J: TRBJ2-5
DNA: TGCGCCAGCAGCTTGGTCGGGTTTCAAGAGACCCAGTACTTC
CDR3: CASSLVGFQETQYF

size: .
V: TRBV19
D: .
J: TRBJ1-2
DNA: TGTGCCAGTAGTATCGGCCAGGGGAACTATGGCTACACCTTC
CDR3: CASSIGQGNYGYTF

size: .
V: TRBV6-5
D: .
J: TRBJ1-4
DNA: TGTGCCAGCAGTGTCCCCCGGCGGGGTGAAAAACTGTTTTTT
CDR3: CASSVPRRGEKLFF

size: .
V: TRBV27
D: TRBD1
J: TRBJ2-7
DNA: TGTGCCAGCAGTACGCGGGACAGGGTGTTTTGGTACTTC
CDR3: CASSTRDRVFWYF

size: .
V: TRBV5-6
D: TRBD1
J: TRBJ1-2
DNA: TGTGCCAGCAGCGCCGGGACAGGTCCGGGCTACACCTTC
CDR3: CASSAGTGPGYTF

size: .
V: TRBV15
D: .
J: TRBJ2-7
DNA: TGTGCCACCAGCACGTCATCCGGGACTGGCACCTACGAGCAGTACTTC
CDR3: CATSTSSGTGTYEQYF

size: .
V: TRBV18
D: TRBD1
J: TRBJ1-1
DNA: TGTGCCAGCTTGCAGGGGGGGAACACTGAAGCTTTCTTT
CDR3: CASLQGGNTEAFF

size: once
V: TRBV2
D: TRBD1
J: TRBJ2-7
DNA: TGTGCCAGCACCCGGGACAGGGGTTACGAGCAGTACTTC
CDR3: CASTRDRGYEQYF

size: .
V: TRBV28
D: TRBD1
J: TRBJ1-5
DNA: TGTGCCAGCAGCGAGAGGACAGGGGCTAGAATCAATCAGCCCCAGCATTTT
CDR3: CASSERTGARINQPQHF

size: .
V: TRBV4-3
D: TRBD2
J: TRBJ2-7
DNA: TGCGCCAGCAGCCAGGATACCCCTGGGACTAGCGCAACCTACGAGCAGTACTTC
CDR3: CASSQDTPGTSATYEQYF

size: few
V: TRBV7-2
D: .
J: TRBJ2-7
DNA: TGTGCCAGCAGCCCTAGGGGGTACGAGCAGTACTTC
CDR3: CASSPRGYEQYF

size: .
V: TRBV7-3
D: .
J: TRBJ2-1
DNA: TGTGCCAGCAGCTTATCGCGGGACTCCTACAATGAGCAGTTCTTC
CDR3: CASSLSRDSYNEQFF

size: .
V: TRBV28
D: TRBD1
J: TRBJ1-5
DNA: TGTGCCACCAACCTCAGACAGGGGGCTTTCAATCAGCCCCAGCATTTT
CDR3: CATNLRQGAFNQPQHF

size: once
V: TRBV5-1
D: TRBD1
J: TRBJ1-4
DNA: TGCGCCAGCAGGCGGGGACAGGGGGCGGAAAAACTGTTTTTT
CDR3: CASRRGQGAEKLFF

size: .
V: TRBV11-2
D: .
J: TRBJ1-3
DNA: TGTGCCAGCAGCTTGACAAGCAACACCATATATTTT
CDR3: CASSLTSNTIYF

size: .
V: TRBV13
D: .
J: TRBJ2-5
DNA: TGTGCCAGCAGCCGCCTAGCCGGGACCCAGTACTTC
CDR3: CASSRLAGTQYF

size: .
V: TRBV2
D: .
J: TRBJ2-7
DNA: TGTGCCAGCGGGGAGGCAGGGTTCTCCTACGAGCAGTACTTC
CDR3: CASGEAGFSYEQYF

size: .
V: TRBV9
D: TRBD1
J: TRBJ2-3
DNA: TGTGCCAGCAGCGCGGACAGGTTCCAGACAGATACGCAGTATTTT
CDR3: CASSADRFQTDTQYF

size: once
V: TRBV2
D: TRBD1
J: TRBJ2-6
DNA: TGTGCCAGCGTGACAGGGCCTAGCTCTGGGGCCAACGTCCTGACTTTC
CDR3: CASVTGPSSGANVLTF

size: .
V: TRBV7-8
D: .
J: TRBJ1-4
DNA: TGTGCCAGCACCGAACTTAGGGACACCGCAACTAATGAAAAACTGTTTTTT
CDR3: CASTELRDTATNEKLFF

size: .
V: TRBV9
D: TRBD2
J: TRBJ2-1
DNA: TGTGCCAGCAGCGTACTATCTAGCGGGAGTGGTTACAATGAGCAGTTCTTC
CDR3: CASSVLSSGSGYNEQFF

size: .
V: TRBV19
D: .
J: TRBJ2-6
DNA: TGTGCCAGTAGTATTGGGGCGCAAGGGGCCAACGTCCTGACTTTC
CDR3: CASSIGAQGANVLTF

size: .
V: TRBV7-2
D: TRBD1
J: TRBJ2-7
DNA: TGTGCCAGCAGCCGCATTCTGGGACAGGGGTACGAGCAGTACTTC
CDR3: CASSRILGQGYEQYF

size: once
V: TRBV29-1
D: TRBD2
J: TRBJ2-3
DNA: TGCAGCGTTGTACCCGGACTAGCGGGAGTCGGGGATACGCAGTATTTT
CDR3: CSVVPGLAGVGDTQYF

size: .
V: TRBV5-8
D: .
J: TRBJ1-4
DNA: TGTGCCAGCAGCCCAACAACTAATGAAAAACTGTTTTTT
CDR3: CASSPTTNEKLFF

size: once
V: TRBV5-1
D: .
J: TRBJ1-5
DNA: TGCGCCAGCAGCGCCGAGGGGGGGCTGAATCAGCCCCAGCATTTT
CDR3: CASSAEGGLNQPQHF

size: .
V: TRBV10-1
D: TRBD2
J: TRBJ2-1
DNA: TGCGCCAGCAGTGACCAGGGACTAGTTTCCTACAATGAGCAGTTCTTC
CDR3: CASSDQGLVSYNEQFF

size: .
V: TRBV27
D: TRBD2
J: TRBJ2-1
DNA: TGTGCCAGCAGTTTAGGGGGGACTAGTTACAATGAGCAGTTCTTC
CDR3: CASSLGGTSYNEQFF

size: few
V: TRBV2
D: .
J: TRBJ1-1
DNA: TGTGCCAGCAGTGAAACTACAAACACTGAAGCTTTCTTT
CDR3: CASSETTNTEAFF

size: .
V: TRBV28
D: TRBD2
J: TRBJ2-3
DNA: TGTGCCAGCAGTTTTCGCGGGAGGGCGACAGATACGCAGTATTTT
CDR3: CASSFRGRATDTQYF

size: few
V: TRBV13
D: TRBD1
J: TRBJ2-7
DNA: TGTGCCAGCAGCCTTCGGGACAGGGCGACCTACGAGCAGTACTTC
CDR3: CASSLRDRATYEQYF

size: .
V: TRBV7-8
D: TRBD2
J: TRBJ2-1
DNA: TGTGCCAGCAGCTGGAGACTAGCGGGGACCTACGGTGAGCAGTTCTTC
CDR3: CASSWRLAGTYGEQFF

size: .
V: TRBV6-5
D: .
J: TRBJ1-2
DNA: TGTGCCAGCAGTTCAGGGGATAGCTATGGCTACACCTTC
CDR3: CASSSGDSYGYTF

size: .
V: TRBV27
D: .
J: TRBJ2-2
DNA: TGTGCCAGCAGACTCATAACCCCCGGGACCGGGGAGCTGTTTTTT
CDR3: CASRLITPGTGELFF

size: few
V: TRBV28
D: .
J: TRBJ2-1
DNA: TGTGCCAGCAGTTTACCCGCTAGACGGCATCCCGATGAGCAGTTCTTC
CDR3: CASSLPARRHPDEQFF